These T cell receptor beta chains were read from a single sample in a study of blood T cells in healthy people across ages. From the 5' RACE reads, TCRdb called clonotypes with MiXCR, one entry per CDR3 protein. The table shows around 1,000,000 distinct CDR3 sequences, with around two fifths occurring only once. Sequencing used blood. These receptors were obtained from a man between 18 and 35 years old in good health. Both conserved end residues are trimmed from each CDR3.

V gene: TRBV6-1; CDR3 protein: ASSGKSDKGVATNEKLF
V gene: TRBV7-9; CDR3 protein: ASSTQGGNGKLF
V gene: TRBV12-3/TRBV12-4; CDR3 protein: ASSFEGDSYNEQF
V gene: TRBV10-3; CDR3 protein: AISEGTNTGELF
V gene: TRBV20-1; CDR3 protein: SAREAQGASTNYGYT
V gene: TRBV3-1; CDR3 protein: ASSQDGRLTENTEAF
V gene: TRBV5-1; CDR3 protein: ASSLEQSLHTDTQY
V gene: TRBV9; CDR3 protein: ASSEPGSYNEQF
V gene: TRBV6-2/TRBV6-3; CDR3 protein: ATIPAGGLNTEAF
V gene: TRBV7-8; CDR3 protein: ASSTETSLRETQY
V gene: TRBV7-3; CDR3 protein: ASSLSSNLRRDEQY
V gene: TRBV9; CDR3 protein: ASSVAGLVLTDTQY
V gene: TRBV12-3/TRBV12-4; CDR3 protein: ASSSGLAGDYEQY
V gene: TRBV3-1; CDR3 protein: ASSRAQETQY
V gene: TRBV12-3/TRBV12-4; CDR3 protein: ASSPYGAGGIYEQY
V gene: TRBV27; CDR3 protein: ASSLSPVNEQF
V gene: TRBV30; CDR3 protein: AWSDAGYNEQF
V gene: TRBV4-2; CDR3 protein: ASSQGGGGAREQF
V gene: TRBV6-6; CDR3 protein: ASSFGRVFTDTQY
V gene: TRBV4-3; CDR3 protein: ASSQDSTDTQY
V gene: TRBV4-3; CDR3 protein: ASSQDAPGQGNEKLF
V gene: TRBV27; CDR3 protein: ASSFIGLAGATDTQY
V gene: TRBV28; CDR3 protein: ASSLQGLYGYT
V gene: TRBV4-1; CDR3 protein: ASSQLVGGSYTVQY
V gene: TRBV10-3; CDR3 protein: AISGTEGTYGYT
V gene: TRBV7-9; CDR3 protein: ASSFKTSGGYNEQF
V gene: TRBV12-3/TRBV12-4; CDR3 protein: ASSPTSGGASDYEQF
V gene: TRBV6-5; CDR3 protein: ATRTTLYTDTQY
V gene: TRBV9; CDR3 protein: ASSDLGKGMSYGYT
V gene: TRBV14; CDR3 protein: ASSHKPLSGTGAYNEQF
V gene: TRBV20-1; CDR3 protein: SASWASGELF
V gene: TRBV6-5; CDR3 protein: ASTWGTNTGELF
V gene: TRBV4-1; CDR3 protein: ASSQISRDEELF
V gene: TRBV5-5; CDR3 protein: ASSYPFFYGYT
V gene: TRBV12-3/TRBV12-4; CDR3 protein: ASSFPYNSPLH
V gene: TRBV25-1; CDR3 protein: ASSEYSGQGASGYT
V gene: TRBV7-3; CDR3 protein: ASSPFGYNEQF
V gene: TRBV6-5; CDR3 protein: ASTPPTGHGYT
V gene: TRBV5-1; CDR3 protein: ASSLRTVTSTDTQY
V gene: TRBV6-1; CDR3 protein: ATAGPGQGISSNYGYT
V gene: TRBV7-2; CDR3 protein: ASSPTGSNYYEQY
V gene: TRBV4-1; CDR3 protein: ASSPVQGINEKLF
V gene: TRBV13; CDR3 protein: ASSLGEGAILETQY
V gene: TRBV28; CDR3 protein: ASSLEIGGGYRGADTQY
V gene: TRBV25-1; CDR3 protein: ASSEGGLVEQY
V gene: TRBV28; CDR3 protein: ASSETFSTEAF
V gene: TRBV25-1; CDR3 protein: ASRTRPETCEQY
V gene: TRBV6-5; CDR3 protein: ASSYRADTYNEQF
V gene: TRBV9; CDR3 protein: ASSVVDSSYEQY
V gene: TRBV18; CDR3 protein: ASSSIVMGRITYEQY